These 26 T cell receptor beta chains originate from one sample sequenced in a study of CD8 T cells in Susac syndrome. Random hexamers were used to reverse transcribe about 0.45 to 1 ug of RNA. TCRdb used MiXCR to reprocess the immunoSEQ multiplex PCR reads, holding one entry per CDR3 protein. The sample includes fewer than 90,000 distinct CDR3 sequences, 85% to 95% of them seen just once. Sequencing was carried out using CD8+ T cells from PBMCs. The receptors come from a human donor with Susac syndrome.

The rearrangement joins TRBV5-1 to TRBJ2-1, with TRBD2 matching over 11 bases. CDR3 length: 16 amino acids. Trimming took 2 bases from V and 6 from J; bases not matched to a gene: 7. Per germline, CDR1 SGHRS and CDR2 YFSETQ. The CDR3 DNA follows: TGCGCCAGCAGCTTTTTAGCGGGAGGGCAAGCCAATGAGCAGTTCTTC. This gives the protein CASSFLAGGQANEQFF.

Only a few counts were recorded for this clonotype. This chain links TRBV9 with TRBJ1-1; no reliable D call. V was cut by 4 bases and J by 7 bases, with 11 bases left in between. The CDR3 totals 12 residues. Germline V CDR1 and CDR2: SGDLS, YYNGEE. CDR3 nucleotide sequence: TGTGCCAGCAGCCGCACGGAGGGTGAAGCTTTCTTT. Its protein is CASSRTEGEAFF.

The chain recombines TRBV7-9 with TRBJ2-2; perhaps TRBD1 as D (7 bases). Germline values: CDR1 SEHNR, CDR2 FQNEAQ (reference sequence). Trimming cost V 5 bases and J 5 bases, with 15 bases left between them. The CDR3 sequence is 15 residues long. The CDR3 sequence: CASSLEGAWTGELFF. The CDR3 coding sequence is TGTGCCAGCAGCCTGGAGGGGGCGTGGACCGGGGAGCTGTTTTTT.

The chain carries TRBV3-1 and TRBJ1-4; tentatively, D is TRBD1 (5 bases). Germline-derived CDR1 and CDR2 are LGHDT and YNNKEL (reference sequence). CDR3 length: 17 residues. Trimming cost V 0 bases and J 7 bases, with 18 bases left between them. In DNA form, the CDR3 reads TGTGCCAGCAGCCAAGATCTCGGCCGGGGCCGCGGTGAAAAACTGTTTTTT. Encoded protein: CASSQDLGRGRGEKLFF.

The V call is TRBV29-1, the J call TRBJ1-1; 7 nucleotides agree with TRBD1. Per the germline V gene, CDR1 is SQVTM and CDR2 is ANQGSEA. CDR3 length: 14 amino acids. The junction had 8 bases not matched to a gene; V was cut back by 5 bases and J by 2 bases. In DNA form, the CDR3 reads TGCAGCGTTCCTTCGGACAGGAGCAACACTGAAGCTTTCTTT. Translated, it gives CSVPSDRSNTEAFF. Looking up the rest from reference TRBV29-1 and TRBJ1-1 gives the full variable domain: SAVISQKPSRDICQRGTSLTIQCQVDSQVTMMFWYRQQPGQSLTLIATANQGSEATYESGFVIDKFPISRPNLTFSTLTVSNMSPEDSSIYLCSVPSDRSNTEAFFGQGTRLTVV.

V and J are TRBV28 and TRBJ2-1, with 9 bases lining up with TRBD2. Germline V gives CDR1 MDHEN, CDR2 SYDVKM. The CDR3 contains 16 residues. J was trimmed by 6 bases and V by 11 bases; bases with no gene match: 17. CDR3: CAVRFLREGFGNEQFF. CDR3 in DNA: TGTGCCGTCAGGTTCTTGCGGGAGGGTTTTGGCAATGAGCAGTTCTTC.

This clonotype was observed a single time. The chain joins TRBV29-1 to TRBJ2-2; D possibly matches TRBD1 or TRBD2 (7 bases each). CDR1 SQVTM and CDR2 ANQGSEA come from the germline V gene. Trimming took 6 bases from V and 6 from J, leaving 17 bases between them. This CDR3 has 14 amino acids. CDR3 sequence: CSVEGGGRAGELFF. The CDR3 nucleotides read TGCAGCGTCGAGGGAGGGGGCAGGGCCGGGGAGCTGTTTTTT.

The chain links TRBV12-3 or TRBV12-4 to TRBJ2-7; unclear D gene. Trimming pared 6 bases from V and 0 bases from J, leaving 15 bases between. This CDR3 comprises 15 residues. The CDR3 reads CASRFGPGVSYEQYF. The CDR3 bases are TGTGCCAGCAGGTTTGGGCCAGGCGTCTCCTACGAGCAGTACTTC.

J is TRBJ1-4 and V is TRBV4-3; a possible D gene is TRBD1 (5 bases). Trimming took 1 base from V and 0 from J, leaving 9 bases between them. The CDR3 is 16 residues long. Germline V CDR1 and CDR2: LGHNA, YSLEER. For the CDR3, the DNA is TGCGCCAGCAGCCAAGTGACAGCAGCAACTAATGAAAAACTGTTTTTT. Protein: CASSQVTAATNEKLFF.

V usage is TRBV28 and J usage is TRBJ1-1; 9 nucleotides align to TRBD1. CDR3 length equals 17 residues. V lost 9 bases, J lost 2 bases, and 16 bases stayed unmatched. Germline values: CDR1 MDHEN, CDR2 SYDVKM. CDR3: CASDCGDREGTNTEAFF. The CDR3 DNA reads TGTGCCAGTGACTGCGGGGACAGGGAAGGAACAAACACTGAAGCTTTCTTT.

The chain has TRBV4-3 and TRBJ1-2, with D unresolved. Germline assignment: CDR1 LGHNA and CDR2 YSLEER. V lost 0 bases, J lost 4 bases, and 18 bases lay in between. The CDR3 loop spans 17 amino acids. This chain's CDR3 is CASSQDQQSPLGYGYTF. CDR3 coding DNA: TGCGCCAGCAGCCAAGACCAACAGTCGCCTCTAGGCTATGGCTACACCTTC.

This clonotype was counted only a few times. As DNA, the CDR3 is TGCAGCGTTGGGACGTTTGGGAGCGGGGAGACCCAGTACTTC. Translating it yields CSVGTFGSGETQYF. J is TRBJ2-5 and V is TRBV29-1, with D possibly TRBD2 on 6 matching bases. CDR1 SQVTM and CDR2 ANQGSEA come from the germline V gene. This CDR3 is built from 14 residues. V was pared by 4 bases and J by 5 bases, with 17 bases between.

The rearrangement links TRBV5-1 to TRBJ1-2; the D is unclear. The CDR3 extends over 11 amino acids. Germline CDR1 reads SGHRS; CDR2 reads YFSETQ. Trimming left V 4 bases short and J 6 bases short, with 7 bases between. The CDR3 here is CASSRGDGYTF. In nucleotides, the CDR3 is TGCGCCAGCAGCCGTGGCGATGGCTACACCTTC.

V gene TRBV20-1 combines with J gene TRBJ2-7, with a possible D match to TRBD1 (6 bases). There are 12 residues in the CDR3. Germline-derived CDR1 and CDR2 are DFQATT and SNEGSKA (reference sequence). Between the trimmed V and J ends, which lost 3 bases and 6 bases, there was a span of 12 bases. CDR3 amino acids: CSARGAHFEQYF. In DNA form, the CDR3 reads TGCAGTGCTAGGGGGGCCCATTTCGAGCAGTACTTC.

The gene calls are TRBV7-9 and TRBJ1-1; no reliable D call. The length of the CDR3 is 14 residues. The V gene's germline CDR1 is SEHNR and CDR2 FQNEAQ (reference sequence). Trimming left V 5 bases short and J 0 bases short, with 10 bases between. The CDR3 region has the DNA TGTGCCAGCAGCGCCGAGAGGATGAACACTGAAGCTTTCTTT. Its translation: CASSAERMNTEAFF.

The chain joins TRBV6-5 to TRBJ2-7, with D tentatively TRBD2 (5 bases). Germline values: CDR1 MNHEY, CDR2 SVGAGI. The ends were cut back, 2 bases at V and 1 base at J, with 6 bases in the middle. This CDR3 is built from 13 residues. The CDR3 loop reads CASSYGGSYEQYF. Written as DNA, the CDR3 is TGTGCCAGCAGTTACGGAGGATCCTACGAGCAGTACTTC.

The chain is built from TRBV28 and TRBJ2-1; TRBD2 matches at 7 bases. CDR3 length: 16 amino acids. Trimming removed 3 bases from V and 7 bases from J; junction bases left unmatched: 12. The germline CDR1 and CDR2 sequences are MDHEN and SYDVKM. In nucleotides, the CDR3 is TGTGCCAGCAGTTTTTCGAGGGAGGGCCTCAGGAATGAGCAGTTCTTC. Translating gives CASSFSREGLRNEQFF.

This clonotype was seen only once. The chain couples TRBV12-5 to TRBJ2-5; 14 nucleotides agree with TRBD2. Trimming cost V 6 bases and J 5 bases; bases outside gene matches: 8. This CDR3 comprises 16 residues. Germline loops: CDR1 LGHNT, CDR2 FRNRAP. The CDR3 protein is CASGSGTSGSPETQYF. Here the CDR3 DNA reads TGTGCTAGTGGCTCCGGGACTAGCGGGAGCCCGGAGACCCAGTACTTC.

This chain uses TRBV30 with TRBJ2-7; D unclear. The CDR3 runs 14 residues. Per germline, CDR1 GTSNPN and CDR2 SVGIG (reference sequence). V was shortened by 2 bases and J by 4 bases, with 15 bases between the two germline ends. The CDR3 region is CAWSPPGPWYEQYF. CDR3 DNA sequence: TGTGCCTGGAGTCCGCCAGGCCCCTGGTACGAGCAGTACTTC.

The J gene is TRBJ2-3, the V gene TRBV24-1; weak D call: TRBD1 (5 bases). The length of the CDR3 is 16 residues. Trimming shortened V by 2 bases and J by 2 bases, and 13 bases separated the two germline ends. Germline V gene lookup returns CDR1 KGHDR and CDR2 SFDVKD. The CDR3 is CATSDYQGLDTDTQYF. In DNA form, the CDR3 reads TGTGCCACCAGTGATTATCAGGGTTTGGACACAGATACGCAGTATTTT.

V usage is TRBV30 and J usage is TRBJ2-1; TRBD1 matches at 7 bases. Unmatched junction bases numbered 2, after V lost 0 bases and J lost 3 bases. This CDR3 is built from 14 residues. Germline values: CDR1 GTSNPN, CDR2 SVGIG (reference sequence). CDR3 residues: CAWSVGQSYNEQFF. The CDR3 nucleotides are TGTGCCTGGAGTGTGGGACAGAGCTACAATGAGCAGTTCTTC. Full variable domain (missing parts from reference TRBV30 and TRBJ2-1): SQTIHQWPATLVQPVGSPLSLECTVEGTSNPNLYWYRQAAGRGLQLLFYSVGIGQISSEVPQNLSASRPQDRQFILSSKKLLLSDSGFYLCAWSVGQSYNEQFFGPGTRLTVL.

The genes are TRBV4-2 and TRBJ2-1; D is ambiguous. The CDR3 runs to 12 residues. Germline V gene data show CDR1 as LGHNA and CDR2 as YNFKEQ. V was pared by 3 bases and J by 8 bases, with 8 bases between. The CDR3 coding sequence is TGTGCCAGCAGCCACTCAGAAGATGAGCAGTTCTTC. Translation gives CASSHSEDEQFF.

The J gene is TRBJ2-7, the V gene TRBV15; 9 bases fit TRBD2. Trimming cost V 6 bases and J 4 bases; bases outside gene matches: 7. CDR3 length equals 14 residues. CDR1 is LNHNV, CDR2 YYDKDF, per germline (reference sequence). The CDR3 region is CATSASGNRYEQYF. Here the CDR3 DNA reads TGTGCCACCAGTGCTAGCGGGAATCGATACGAGCAGTACTTC.

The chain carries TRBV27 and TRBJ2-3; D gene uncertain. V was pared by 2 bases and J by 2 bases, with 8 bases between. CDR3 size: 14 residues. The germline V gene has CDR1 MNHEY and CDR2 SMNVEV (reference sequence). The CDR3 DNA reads TGTGCCAGCAGTTTAAGGGTCAACACAGATACGCAGTATTTT. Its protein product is CASSLRVNTDTQYF.

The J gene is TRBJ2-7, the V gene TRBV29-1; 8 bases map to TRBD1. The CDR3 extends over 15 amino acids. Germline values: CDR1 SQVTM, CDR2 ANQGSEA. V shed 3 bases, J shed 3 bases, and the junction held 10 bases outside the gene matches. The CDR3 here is CSVEGAGGTLYEQYF. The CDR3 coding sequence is TGCAGCGTTGAGGGGGCAGGGGGCACCCTCTACGAGCAGTACTTC.

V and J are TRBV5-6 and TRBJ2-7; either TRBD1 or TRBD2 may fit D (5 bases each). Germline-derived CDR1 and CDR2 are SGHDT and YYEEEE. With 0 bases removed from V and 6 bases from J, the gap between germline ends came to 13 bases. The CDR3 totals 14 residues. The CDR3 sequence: CASSLAPGASEQYF. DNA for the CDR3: TGTGCCAGCAGCTTGGCCCCCGGGGCAAGCGAGCAGTACTTC.